This is a list of T cell receptor beta chains from one sample in a study of long-term antiretroviral therapy in people with HIV. The assay was immunoSEQ multiplex PCR, and TCRdb's table has in-frame clones only and misses some. The sample carries about 20,000 clones, approximately 80% recorded once. Here the sequenced sample was unsorted PBMCs, taken 1.2 years after starting antiretroviral therapy. Source of these receptors: a woman in her thirties or forties with HIV. CDR3s include the opening cysteine and the closing phenylalanine or tryptophan. The D gene is left open where the match is weak. Clone size is not always given. Where it is, it says once, few, many or a class for expanded clones.

abundance,d_gene,v_gene,j_gene,CDR3nt,CDR3aa
few,-,TRBV4-1,TRBJ2-7,TGCGCCAGCAGCCAAGTTGGGCGGAACTCCTACGAGCAGTACTTC,CASSQVGRNSYEQYF
-,TRBD1,TRBV5-1,TRBJ2-7,TGCGCCAGCAGCTCTGGTCAACAGGGGATCGAGCAGTACTTC,CASSSGQQGIEQYF
-,-,TRBV7-2,TRBJ2-5,TGTGCCAGCAGCTTATCCCATGGGGAGACCCAGTACTTC,CASSLSHGETQYF
-,TRBD1,TRBV27,TRBJ1-5,TGTGCCAGCAGTTCCGGGACAGGGGGTCGCAATCAGCCCCAGCATTTT,CASSSGTGGRNQPQHF
-,TRBD1,TRBV25-1,TRBJ2-3,TGTGCCAGCAGGGACAGGGGAGCGTGGTCAGATACGCAGTATTTT,CASRDRGAWSDTQYF
once,-,TRBV7-2,TRBJ2-1,TGTGCCAGCAGCTGGCTAGGTAGCTCCTACAATGAGCAGTTCTTC,CASSWLGSSYNEQFF
-,-,TRBV7-2,TRBJ2-5,TGTGCCAGCAGCTTAGTTGGTTGGCCCAAAGAGACCCAGTACTTC,CASSLVGWPKETQYF
-,-,TRBV19,TRBJ2-6,TGTGCCAGTAGTCTGCCAGGGGACTCTGGGGCCAACGTCCTGACTTTC,CASSLPGDSGANVLTF
once,TRBD1,TRBV29-1,TRBJ1-4,TGCAGCGTTAGGTGGACAGGTGAAAAACTGTTTTTT,CSVRWTGEKLFF
-,-,TRBV7-8,TRBJ1-5,TGTGCCAGCAGCTTAGGCGGGGGGTTTCCAGCCCAGCATTTT,CASSLGGGFPAQHF
-,-,TRBV5-4,TRBJ2-5,TGTGCCAGCAGCTTGGTCGACGGATGGGCCCAGTACTTC,CASSLVDGWAQYF
once,TRBD2,TRBV6-1,TRBJ2-1,TGTGCCAGCAGTGCATTTCTAGCGGGGGTAAACAATGAGCAGTTCTTC,CASSAFLAGVNNEQFF
-,-,TRBV21-1,TRBJ1-4,TGTGCCAGCAGCAACATCTCTCGAAAGATTAATGAAAAACTGTTTTTT,CASSNISRKINEKLFF
once,-,TRBV18,TRBJ1-2,TGTGCCAGCTCACCAAGTTGGGGCTCCTATGGCTACACCTTC,CASSPSWGSYGYTF
-,TRBD1,TRBV6-5,TRBJ2-7,TGTGCCAGCAGTTTTCAGACAGGGGGCTACGAGCAGTACTTC,CASSFQTGGYEQYF
-,TRBD1,TRBV28,TRBJ2-7,TGTGCCAGCAGCATCCCGGGACAGGGGGACTACGAGCAGTACTTC,CASSIPGQGDYEQYF
-,TRBD1,TRBV5-1,TRBJ1-2,TGCGCCAGCAGCGCGGGACAGGGGGTGCACTATGGCTACACCTTC,CASSAGQGVHYGYTF
-,TRBD1,TRBV6-6,TRBJ1-2,TGTGCCAGCAGTTACAGAGAGACAGGGGAGATTTTTGGCTACACCTTC,CASSYRETGEIFGYTF
-,TRBD2,TRBV4-1,TRBJ2-2,TGCGCCAGCAGCCCTTGGGGACTACCGAACACCGGGGAGCTGTTTTTT,CASSPWGLPNTGELFF
-,-,TRBV6-5,TRBJ2-3,TGTGCCAGCAGTACGGCGCCGGGGTTTGTAGATACGCAGTATTTT,CASSTAPGFVDTQYF
-,-,TRBV27,TRBJ2-3,TGTGCCAGCAGTTTATATGGCGGAACCAACACAGATACGCAGTATTTT,CASSLYGGTNTDTQYF
once,-,TRBV4-1,TRBJ1-5,TGCGCCAGCAGCCAAGTCATCTGGGGGATCAATCAGCCCCAGCATTTT,CASSQVIWGINQPQHF
-,-,TRBV5-1,TRBJ2-2,TGCGCCAGCAGCCTCACTTGGGGCGCCGGGGAGCTGTTTTTT,CASSLTWGAGELFF
-,TRBD2,TRBV6-1,TRBJ2-1,TGTGCCAGCAGTGCCCCGCCGGGACTAGCGGAAGAGCAGTTCTTC,CASSAPPGLAEEQFF
-,-,TRBV29-1,TRBJ2-7,TGCAGCGTTGGGGAACTCCCTTCCTACGAGCAGTACTTC,CSVGELPSYEQYF
few,-,TRBV19,TRBJ2-7,TGTGCCAGTAGTCGGGCGGGGGACACCAACTACGAGCAGTACTTC,CASSRAGDTNYEQYF
-,TRBD1,TRBV25-1,TRBJ2-7,TGTGCCAGCAGGTCCGGGACAGGGGCTTACGAGCAGTACTTC,CASRSGTGAYEQYF
-,-,TRBV18,TRBJ2-3,TGTGCCAGCTCACCCTTTAGGGATTCGTCAGATACGCAGTATTTT,CASSPFRDSSDTQYF
-,-,TRBV7-7,TRBJ2-2,TGTGCTAGCAGCTTTGGACGGGAGTTCGGGGAGCTGTTTTTT,CASSFGREFGELFF
-,-,TRBV5-6,TRBJ1-2,TGTGCCAGCAGTCTTCGATGGGGCGGTGGCTACACCTTC,CASSLRWGGGYTF
-,-,TRBV2,TRBJ1-2,TGTGCCTGCCATTATGGAGGCAGCCTTAACTATGGCTACACCTTC,CACHYGGSLNYGYTF
-,-,TRBV5-1,TRBJ2-7,TGCGCCAGCAGCTTGGGCCCCAACTACGAGCAGTACTTC,CASSLGPNYEQYF